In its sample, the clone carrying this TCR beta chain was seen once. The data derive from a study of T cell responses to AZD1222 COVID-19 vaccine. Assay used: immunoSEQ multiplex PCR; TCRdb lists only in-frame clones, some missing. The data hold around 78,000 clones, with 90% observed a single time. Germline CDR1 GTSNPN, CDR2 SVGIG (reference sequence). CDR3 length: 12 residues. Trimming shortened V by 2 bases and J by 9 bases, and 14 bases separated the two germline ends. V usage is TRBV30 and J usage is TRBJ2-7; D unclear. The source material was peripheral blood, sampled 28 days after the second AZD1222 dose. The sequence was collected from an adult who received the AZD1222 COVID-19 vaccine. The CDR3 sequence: CAWSFEADWQYF. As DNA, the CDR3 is TGTGCCTGGAGTTTTGAGGCCGACTGGCAGTACTTC.